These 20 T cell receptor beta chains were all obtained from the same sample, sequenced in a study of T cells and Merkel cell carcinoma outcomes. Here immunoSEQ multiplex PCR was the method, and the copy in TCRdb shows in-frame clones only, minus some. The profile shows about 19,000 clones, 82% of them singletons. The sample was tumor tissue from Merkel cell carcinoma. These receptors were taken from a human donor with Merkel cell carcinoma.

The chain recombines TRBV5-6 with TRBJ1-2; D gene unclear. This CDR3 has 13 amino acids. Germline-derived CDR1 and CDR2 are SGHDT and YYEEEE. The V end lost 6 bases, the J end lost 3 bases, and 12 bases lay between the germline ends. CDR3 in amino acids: CASTNRRDYGYTF. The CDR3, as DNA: TGTGCCAGCACCAACCGGAGGGACTATGGCTACACCTTC.

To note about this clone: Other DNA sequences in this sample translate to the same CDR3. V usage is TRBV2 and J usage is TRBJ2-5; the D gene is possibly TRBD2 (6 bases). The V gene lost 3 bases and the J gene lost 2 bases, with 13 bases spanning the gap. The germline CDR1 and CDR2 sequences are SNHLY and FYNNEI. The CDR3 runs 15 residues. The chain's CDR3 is CASSEGLRGQETQYF. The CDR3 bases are TGTGCCAGCAGTGAGGGACTTCGCGGGCAAGAGACCCAGTACTTC.

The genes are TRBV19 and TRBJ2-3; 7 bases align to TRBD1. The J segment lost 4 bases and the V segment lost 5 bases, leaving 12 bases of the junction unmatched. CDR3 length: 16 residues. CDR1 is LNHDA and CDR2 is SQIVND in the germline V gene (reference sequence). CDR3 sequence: CASSPGWGTASDTQYF. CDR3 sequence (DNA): TGTGCCAGTAGTCCTGGGTGGGGGACAGCGTCAGATACGCAGTATTTT.

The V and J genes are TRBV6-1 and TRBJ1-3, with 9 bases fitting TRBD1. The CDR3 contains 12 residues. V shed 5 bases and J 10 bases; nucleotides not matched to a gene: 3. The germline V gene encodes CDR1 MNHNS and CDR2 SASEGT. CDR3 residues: CASSIQGATIYF. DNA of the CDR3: TGTGCCAGCAGTATACAGGGGGCGACCATATATTTT.

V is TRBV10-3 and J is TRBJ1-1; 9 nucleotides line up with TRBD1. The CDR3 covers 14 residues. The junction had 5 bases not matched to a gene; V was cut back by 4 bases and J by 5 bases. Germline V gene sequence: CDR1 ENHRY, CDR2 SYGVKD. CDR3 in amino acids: CAISGGTGTTEAFF. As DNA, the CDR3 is TGTGCCATCAGTGGGGGGACAGGGACGACTGAAGCTTTCTTT.

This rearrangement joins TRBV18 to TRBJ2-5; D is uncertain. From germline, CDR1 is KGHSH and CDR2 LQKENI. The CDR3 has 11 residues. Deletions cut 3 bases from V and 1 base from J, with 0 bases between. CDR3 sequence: CASSPQETQYF. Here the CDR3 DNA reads TGTGCCAGCTCACCCCAAGAGACCCAGTACTTC.

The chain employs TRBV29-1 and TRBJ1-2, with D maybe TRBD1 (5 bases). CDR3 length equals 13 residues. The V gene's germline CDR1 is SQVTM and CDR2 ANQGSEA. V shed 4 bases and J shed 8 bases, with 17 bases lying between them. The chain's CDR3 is CSVALEGPWGYTF. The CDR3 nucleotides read TGCAGCGTTGCGTTGGAGGGACCTTGGGGCTACACCTTC. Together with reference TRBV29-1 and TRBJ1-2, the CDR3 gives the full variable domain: SAVISQKPSRDICQRGTSLTIQCQVDSQVTMMFWYRQQPGQSLTLIATANQGSEATYESGFVIDKFPISRPNLTFSTLTVSNMSPEDSSIYLCSVALEGPWGYTFGSGTRLTVV.

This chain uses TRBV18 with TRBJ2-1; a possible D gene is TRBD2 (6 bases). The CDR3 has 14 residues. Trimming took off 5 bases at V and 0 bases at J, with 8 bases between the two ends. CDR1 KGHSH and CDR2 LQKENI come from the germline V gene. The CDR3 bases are TGTGCCAGCTCATCCGGGGGCTCCTACAATGAGCAGTTCTTC. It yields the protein CASSSGGSYNEQFF.

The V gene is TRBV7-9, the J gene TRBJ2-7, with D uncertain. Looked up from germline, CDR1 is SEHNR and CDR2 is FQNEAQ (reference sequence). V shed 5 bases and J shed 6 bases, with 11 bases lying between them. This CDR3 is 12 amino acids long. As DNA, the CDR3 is TGTGCCAGCAGCCAGATGTCGGCCGAGCAGTACTTC. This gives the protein CASSQMSAEQYF.

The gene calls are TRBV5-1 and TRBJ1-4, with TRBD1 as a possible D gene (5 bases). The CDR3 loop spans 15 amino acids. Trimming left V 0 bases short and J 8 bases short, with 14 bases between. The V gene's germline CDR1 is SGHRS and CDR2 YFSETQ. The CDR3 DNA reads TGCGCCAGCAGCTTGGATCCGGGGTCAGGGGAAAAACTGTTTTTT. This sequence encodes CASSLDPGSGEKLFF.

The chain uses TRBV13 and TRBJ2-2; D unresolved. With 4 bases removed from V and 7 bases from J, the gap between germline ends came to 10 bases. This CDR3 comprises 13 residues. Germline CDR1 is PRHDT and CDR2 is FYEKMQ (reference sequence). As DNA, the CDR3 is TGTGCCAGCAGCTCGCAGGTTCACGGGGAGCTGTTTTTT. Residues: CASSSQVHGELFF.

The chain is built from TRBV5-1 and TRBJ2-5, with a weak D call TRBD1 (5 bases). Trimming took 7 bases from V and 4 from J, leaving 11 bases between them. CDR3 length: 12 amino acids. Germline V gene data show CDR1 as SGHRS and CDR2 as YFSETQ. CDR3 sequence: CASQGKGETQYF. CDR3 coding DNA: TGCGCCAGCCAGGGAAAAGGAGAGACCCAGTACTTC.

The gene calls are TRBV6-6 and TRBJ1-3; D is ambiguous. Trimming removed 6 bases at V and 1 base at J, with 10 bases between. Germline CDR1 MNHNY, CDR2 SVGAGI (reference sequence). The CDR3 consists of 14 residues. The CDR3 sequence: CASSGTESGNTIYF. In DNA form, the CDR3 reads TGTGCCAGCAGCGGTACAGAGTCTGGAAACACCATATATTTT.

The CDR3 DNA sequence: TGTGCCAGCAGCGTAGCTACCGGGTGGGGTACTGAAGCTTTCTTT. Protein product: CASSVATGWGTEAFF. The rearrangement joins TRBV9 to TRBJ1-1; D is undetermined. Trimming pared 0 bases from V and 5 bases from J, leaving 14 bases between. The CDR3 extends over 15 amino acids. Germline CDR1 and CDR2: SGDLS and YYNGEE.

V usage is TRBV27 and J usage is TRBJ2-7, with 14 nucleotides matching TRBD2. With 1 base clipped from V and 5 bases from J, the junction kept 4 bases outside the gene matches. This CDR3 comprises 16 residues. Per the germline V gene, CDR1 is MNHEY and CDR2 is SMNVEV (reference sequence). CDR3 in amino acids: CASSLFGLAGGDEQYF. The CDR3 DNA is TGTGCCAGCAGTTTATTCGGACTAGCGGGAGGTGACGAGCAGTACTTC.

This chain's CDR3 is CASTPDSPPSYEQYF. The CDR3 DNA reads TGTGCCAGCACCCCGGACAGTCCTCCTTCCTACGAGCAGTACTTC. The chain employs TRBV28 and TRBJ2-7, with a tentative D call TRBD1 (6 bases). This CDR3 is built from 15 residues. The germline CDR1 and CDR2 sequences are MDHEN and SYDVKM. Between the trimmed V and J ends, which lost 7 bases and 1 base, there was a span of 17 bases. The full variable domain, completed using reference TRBV28 and TRBJ2-7, is DVKVTQSSRYLVKRTGEKVFLECVQDMDHENMFWYRQDPGLGLRLIYFSYDVKMKEKGDIPEGYSVSREKKERFSLILESASTNQTSMYLCASTPDSPPSYEQYFGPGTRLTVT.

The CDR3 protein is CASSLDPEKLFF. The CDR3, as DNA: TGTGCCAGCAGCTTGGACCCTGAAAAACTGTTTTTT. The V and J genes are TRBV7-9 and TRBJ1-4; D remains ambiguous. From germline, CDR1 is SEHNR and CDR2 FQNEAQ (reference sequence). V was trimmed by 3 bases and J by 7 bases, leaving 6 bases between them. This CDR3 is built from 12 residues.

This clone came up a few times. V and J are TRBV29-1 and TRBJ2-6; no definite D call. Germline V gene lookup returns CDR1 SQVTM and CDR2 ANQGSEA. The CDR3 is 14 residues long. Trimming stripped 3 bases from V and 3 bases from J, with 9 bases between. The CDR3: CSVEFSNGANVLTF. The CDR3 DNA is TGCAGCGTTGAGTTCTCTAATGGGGCCAACGTCCTGACTTTC.

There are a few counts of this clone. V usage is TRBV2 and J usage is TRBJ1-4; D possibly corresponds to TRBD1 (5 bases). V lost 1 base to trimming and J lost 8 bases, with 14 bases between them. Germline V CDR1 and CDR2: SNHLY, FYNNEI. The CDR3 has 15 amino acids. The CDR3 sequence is CASSEGYRDPEKLFF. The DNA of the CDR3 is TGTGCCAGCAGTGAAGGGTACCGGGACCCAGAAAAACTGTTTTTT.

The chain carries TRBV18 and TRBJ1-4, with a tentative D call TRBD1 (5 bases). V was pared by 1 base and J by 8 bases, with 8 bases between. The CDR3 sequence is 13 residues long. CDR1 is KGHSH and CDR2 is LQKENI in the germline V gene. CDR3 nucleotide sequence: TGTGCCAGCTCACCACAGGGGTTAGAAAAACTGTTTTTT. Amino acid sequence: CASSPQGLEKLFF.